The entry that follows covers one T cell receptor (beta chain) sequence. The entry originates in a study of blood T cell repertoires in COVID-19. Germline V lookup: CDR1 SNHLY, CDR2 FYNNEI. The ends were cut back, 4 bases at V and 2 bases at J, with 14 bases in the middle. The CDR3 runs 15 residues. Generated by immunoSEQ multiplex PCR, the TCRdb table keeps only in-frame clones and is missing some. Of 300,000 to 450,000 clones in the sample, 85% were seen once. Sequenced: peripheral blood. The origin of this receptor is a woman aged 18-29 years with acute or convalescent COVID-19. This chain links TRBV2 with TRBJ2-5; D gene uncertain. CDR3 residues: CASSGGEYDQETQYF. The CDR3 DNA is TGTGCCAGCAGTGGCGGAGAGTACGATCAAGAGACCCAGTACTTC.